Presented here are 11 T cell receptor beta chains from one specimen sequenced in a study of response to subunit inactivated influenza vaccine. In TCRdb, the RT-PCR reads were re-called with MiXCR into one record per CDR3 protein. The sample shows hundreds of thousands of distinct CDR3 sequences, about a fifth of them seen only once. This specimen consisted of PBMCs from blood, obtained less than 22 months after vaccination. All receptors derive from a man in his fifties or sixties who received an inactivated influenza vaccine.

The table lists this clonotype with a few counts. The chain has TRBV20-1 and TRBJ1-1; weak D call: TRBD1 (5 bases). From germline, CDR1 is DFQATT and CDR2 SNEGSKA (reference sequence). CDR3 length equals 13 residues. Trimming stripped 1 base from V and 4 bases from J, with 10 bases between. The CDR3 DNA follows: TGCAGTGCTAGAGGTTTGGGGGGCACTGAAGCTTTCTTT. Translating it yields CSARGLGGTEAFF.

V is TRBV5-6 and J is TRBJ2-7, with TRBD2 matching over 8 bases. The length of the CDR3 is 15 residues. V was pared by 4 bases and J by 3 bases, with 9 bases of the junction left unmatched. Germline CDR1 and CDR2: SGHDT and YYEEEE. CDR3 loop: CASSLALAGIYEQYF. CDR3 coding DNA: TGTGCCAGCAGCCTTGCCTTAGCGGGGATCTACGAGCAGTACTTC.

This chain joins TRBV20-1 and TRBJ1-5; D perhaps matches TRBD1 (6 bases). The CDR3 is 15 residues long. Germline V gives CDR1 DFQATT, CDR2 SNEGSKA (reference sequence). The V end lost 0 bases, the J end lost 3 bases, and 12 bases lay between the germline ends. CDR3 loop: CSARDLQGINQPQHF. DNA of the CDR3: TGCAGTGCTAGAGATTTACAGGGCATCAATCAGCCCCAGCATTTT.

This clonotype appeared many times. The chain couples TRBV28 to TRBJ2-5, with D possibly being TRBD2 (6 bases). V lost 7 bases to trimming and J lost 1 base, with 7 bases between them. Germline CDR1 reads MDHEN; CDR2 reads SYDVKM. The CDR3 length is 12 residues. CDR3 sequence: CASTTSQETQYF. Written as DNA, the CDR3 is TGTGCCAGCACGACTAGCCAAGAGACCCAGTACTTC.

In this sample, this clonotype turned up many times. V is TRBV12-3 or TRBV12-4 and J is TRBJ2-5; D not certain. CDR3 size: 13 residues. V dropped 4 bases and J dropped 5 bases, with 11 bases sitting between them. In nucleotides, the CDR3 is TGTGCCAGCAGTTGGAACGCTCTCGAGACCCAGTACTTC. Its translation is CASSWNALETQYF.

The gene calls are TRBV12-3 or TRBV12-4 and TRBJ1-3, with no clear D. The CDR3 loop spans 13 amino acids. The V end was cut by 3 bases, the J end by 3 bases, with 6 bases between. CDR3 in amino acids: CASSFNIGNTIYF. The CDR3 coding sequence is TGTGCCAGCAGTTTTAACATTGGAAACACCATATATTTT.

There are a few counts of this clonotype. The chain is built from TRBV5-1 and TRBJ2-7; 11 bases line up with TRBD2. J lost 6 bases, V lost 4 bases, and 15 bases had no gene match. There are 17 residues in the CDR3. CDR1 and CDR2 (germline): SGHRS, YFSETQ. The CDR3 loop is CASSRMSGTSGMGEQYF. CDR3 sequence (DNA): TGCGCCAGCAGCCGAATGTCCGGGACTAGCGGCATGGGCGAGCAGTACTTC.

This clonotype was seen repeatedly, ten times or more. The V gene is TRBV10-3, the J gene TRBJ1-2; D is uncertain. The V end lost 6 bases, the J end lost 4 bases, and 12 bases lay between the germline ends. The germline V gene encodes CDR1 ENHRY and CDR2 SYGVKD. The CDR3 sequence is 13 residues long. The CDR3 DNA follows: TGTGCCATCAGGGAAGACAAGTCCTATGGCTACACCTTC. Its translation is CAIREDKSYGYTF.

This clonotype was found a few times. The chain is built from TRBV2 and TRBJ1-2; 7 bases map to TRBD1. Germline-derived CDR1 and CDR2 are SNHLY and FYNNEI. This CDR3 region has 14 residues. The V segment lost 7 bases and the J segment 2 bases; nucleotides outside the gene matches: 7. The CDR3 sequence is CASTLTGQNYGYTF. CDR3 nucleotides: TGTGCCAGCACCTTGACAGGGCAAAACTATGGCTACACCTTC.

The chain links TRBV7-9 to TRBJ1-2; D is ambiguous. The germline V and J ends were trimmed by 1 base and 6 bases, with 9 bases remaining between them. CDR3 length: 13 amino acids. Germline V gene data show CDR1 as SEHNR and CDR2 as FQNEAQ (reference sequence). The CDR3 here is CASSLGQVNGYTF. The DNA for the CDR3 is TGTGCCAGCAGCTTAGGCCAGGTCAATGGCTACACCTTC.

Regarding this clonotype: A much larger clone sits a single nucleotide away, making a read error possible. The gene calls are TRBV14 and TRBJ1-3, with no clear D. CDR1 and CDR2 (germline): SGHDN, FVKESK. CDR3 length equals 11 residues. The CDR3 here is CASSQGNSIYF. The CDR3 region has the DNA TGTGCCAGCAGCCAAGGAAACAGCATATATTTT.